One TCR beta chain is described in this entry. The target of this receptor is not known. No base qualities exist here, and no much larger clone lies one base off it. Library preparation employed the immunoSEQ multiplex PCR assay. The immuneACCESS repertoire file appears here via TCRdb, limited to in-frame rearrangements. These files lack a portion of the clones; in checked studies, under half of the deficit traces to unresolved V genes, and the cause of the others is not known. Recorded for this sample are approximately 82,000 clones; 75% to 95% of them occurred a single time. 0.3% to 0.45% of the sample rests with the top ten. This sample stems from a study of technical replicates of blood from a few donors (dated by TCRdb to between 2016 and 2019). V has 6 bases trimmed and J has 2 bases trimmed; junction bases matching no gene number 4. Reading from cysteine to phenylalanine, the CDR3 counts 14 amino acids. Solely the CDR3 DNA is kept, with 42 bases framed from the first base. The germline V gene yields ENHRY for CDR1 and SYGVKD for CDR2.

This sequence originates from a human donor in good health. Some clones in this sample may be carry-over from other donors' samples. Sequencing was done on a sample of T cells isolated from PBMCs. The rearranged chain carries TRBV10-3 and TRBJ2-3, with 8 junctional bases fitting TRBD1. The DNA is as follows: TGTGCCATCAGCCCGGGACAGGACACAGATACGCAGTATTTT. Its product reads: CAISPGQDTDTQYF.